The clone carrying this T cell receptor (beta chain) was detected only once. The assay was immunoSEQ multiplex PCR, and TCRdb's table has in-frame clones only and misses some. The data hold over a million clones, with more than 60% observed a single time. Researchers partitioned CD4+ cells into CD45RA+ naive and CD45RA-negative memory subsets. This sample is part of a study of shared clonotypes between healthy human individuals. Sequences were obtained from memory CD4+ T cells sorted from blood. Specified subset: CD45RA-negative fraction. The source of this sequence is a young man in good health.

CDR3 region: CASSGTTGTTQYF. As DNA, the CDR3 is TGCGCCAGCAGCGGGACGACGGGGACAACGCAGTATTTT. The chain has TRBV10-1 and TRBJ2-3, with D possibly matching TRBD1 (6 bases). Germline V gene sequence: CDR1 WNHNN, CDR2 SYGVQD (reference sequence). There are 13 residues in the CDR3. V gave up 6 bases and J gave up 9 bases, with 16 bases separating them.